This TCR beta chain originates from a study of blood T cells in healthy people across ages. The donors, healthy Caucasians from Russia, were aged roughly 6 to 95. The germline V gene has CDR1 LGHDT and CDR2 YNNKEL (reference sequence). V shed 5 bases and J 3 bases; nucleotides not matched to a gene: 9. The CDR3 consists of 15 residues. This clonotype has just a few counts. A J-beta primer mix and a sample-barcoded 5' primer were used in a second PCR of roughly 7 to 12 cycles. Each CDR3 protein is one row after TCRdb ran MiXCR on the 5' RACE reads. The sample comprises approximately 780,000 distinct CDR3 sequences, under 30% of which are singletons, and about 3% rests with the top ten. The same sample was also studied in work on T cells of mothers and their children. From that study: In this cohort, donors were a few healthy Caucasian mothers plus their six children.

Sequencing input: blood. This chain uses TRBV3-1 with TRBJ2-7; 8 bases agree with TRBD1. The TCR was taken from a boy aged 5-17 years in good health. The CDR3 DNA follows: TGTGCCAGCAGCAGGCGCGGGACAGGCGGCTACGAGCAGTACTTC. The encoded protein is CASSRRGTGGYEQYF.